The 26 T cell receptor beta chains below were found in one sample sequenced in a study of OX40 agonist ivuxolimab in advanced cancers. Generated by immunoSEQ multiplex PCR, the TCRdb table keeps only in-frame clones and is missing some. Of 69,000 or so clones detected, less than 85% appear once; the ten largest clones hold roughly 0.8%. Sequencing used CD4+ or CD8+ T cells sorted from blood, obtained in a trial of the OX40 agonist ivuxolimab. These receptors all come from an adult with an advanced solid tumor such as melanoma, head and neck, liver or kidney cancer.

The chain couples TRBV11-2 to TRBJ2-5; D is perhaps TRBD1 or TRBD2 (6 bases each). This CDR3 has 13 amino acids. The V end lost 2 bases, the J end lost 8 bases, and 12 bases lay between the germline ends. Germline lookup yields CDR1 SGHAT and CDR2 FQNNGV. The CDR3 protein is CASSLHREETQYF. The CDR3 DNA sequence: TGTGCCAGCAGCTTACACAGGGAGGAAACCCAGTACTTC.

This clone was detected only a few times. J is TRBJ2-7 and V is TRBV5-4; D is possibly TRBD1 (6 bases). The CDR3 consists of 14 residues. From germline, CDR1 is SGHNT and CDR2 YYREEE (reference sequence). The V end was cut by 3 bases, the J end by 3 bases, with 13 bases between. DNA of the CDR3: TGTGCCAGCAGCTCGGACAGAGGGATCTACGAGCAGTACTTC. Translated, it gives CASSSDRGIYEQYF.

V and J are TRBV7-2 and TRBJ1-5, with D hard to call. There are 13 residues in the CDR3. The V gene lost 2 bases and the J gene lost 5 bases, with 7 bases spanning the gap. CDR1 is SGHTA, CDR2 FQGNSA, per germline. CDR3 nucleotide sequence: TGTGCCAGCAGCTTATACCCTGATCAGCCCCAGCATTTT. Amino acid sequence: CASSLYPDQPQHF.

The chain links TRBV4-3 to TRBJ1-2; TRBD1 matches 8 bases. Trimming took 6 bases from V and 4 from J; bases not matched to a gene: 4. This CDR3 comprises 13 residues. The germline V gene encodes CDR1 LGHNA and CDR2 YSLEER. The CDR3 coding sequence is TGCGCCAGCAGTCCAGACAGGGGCTATGGCTACACCTTC. Amino acid sequence: CASSPDRGYGYTF.

The rearrangement joins TRBV11-2 to TRBJ2-1, with a possible D match to TRBD1 (5 bases). V was shortened by 5 bases and J by 0 bases, with 11 bases between the two germline ends. Germline CDR1 is SGHAT and CDR2 is FQNNGV. This CDR3 comprises 15 residues. Written as DNA, the CDR3 is TGTGCCAGCAGCAAGACCAGGGACTCCTACAATGAGCAGTTCTTC. Translating it yields CASSKTRDSYNEQFF.

The chain uses TRBV21-1 and TRBJ2-3; the table's D call, TRBD2, was not checked against the DNA. TRBV21-1 is annotated as a pseudogene. The length of the CDR3 is 16 residues. The CDR3 loop reads CASSKSKRDNTDTQYF. CDR3 nucleotide sequence: TGTGCCAGCAGCAAATCAAAGCGAGATAACACAGATACGCAGTATTTT.

This CDR3 is CASSYTDGTGKQYF. DNA for the CDR3: TGTGCCAGCAGTTACACGGACGGGACGGGTAAGCAGTACTTC. This chain connects TRBV6-5 to TRBJ2-7; TRBD1 or TRBD2 may be the D gene (5 bases each). The CDR3 extends over 14 amino acids. The germline V gene has CDR1 MNHEY and CDR2 SVGAGI. Between the trimmed V and J ends, which lost 2 bases and 8 bases, there was a span of 16 bases.

The rearrangement links TRBV11-2 to TRBJ1-4, with D hard to call. The germline gives CDR1 SGHAT, CDR2 FQNNGV. Trimming shortened V by 0 bases and J by 6 bases, and 2 bases separated the two germline ends. The CDR3 extends over 12 amino acids. The CDR3 coding sequence is TGTGCCAGCAGCTTAGATTATGAAAAACTGTTTTTT. It specifies CASSLDYEKLFF.

This chain uses TRBV11-2 with TRBJ1-2, with a weak D call TRBD1 (5 bases). Germline values: CDR1 SGHAT, CDR2 FQNNGV. The CDR3 loop spans 17 amino acids. V was trimmed by 4 bases and J by 6 bases, leaving 24 bases between them. The CDR3 spells CASSSRAGPHASDGYTF. CDR3 DNA: TGTGCCAGCAGCTCGCGCGCAGGGCCTCACGCTTCGGATGGCTACACCTTC.

This chain uses TRBV18 with TRBJ2-1, with 14 bases matching TRBD2. Germline CDR1 and CDR2: KGHSH and LQKENI. Losses at the gene ends were 1 base for V and 5 bases for J; bases not matched to a gene: 7. CDR3 length: 18 residues. CDR3 DNA sequence: TGTGCCAGCTCACCACGCGGACTAGCGGGAGGTGGAAACAATGAGCAGTTCTTC. Its translation: CASSPRGLAGGGNNEQFF.

This chain uses TRBV9 with TRBJ2-3, with 14 positions matching TRBD2. The CDR3 sequence is 16 residues long. V shed 3 bases, J shed 3 bases, and the junction held 3 bases outside the gene matches. Germline-derived CDR1 and CDR2 are SGDLS and YYNGEE. CDR3: CASSAGTSGGTDTQYF. The CDR3 bases are TGTGCCAGCAGCGCCGGGACTAGCGGGGGTACAGATACGCAGTATTTT.

This sequence joins TRBV7-9 and TRBJ1-6; D not certain. Germline CDR1 and CDR2: SEHNR and FQNEAQ (reference sequence). This CDR3 comprises 14 residues. V was pared by 5 bases and J by 10 bases, with 15 bases between. The CDR3 DNA follows: TGTGCCAGCAGCGGGGTGATCGGATACTCACCCCTCCACTTT. Its protein product is CASSGVIGYSPLHF.

V and J are TRBV9 and TRBJ1-2; tentative D call: TRBD1 (6 bases). From germline, CDR1 is SGDLS and CDR2 YYNGEE. The V gene lost 4 bases and the J gene lost 7 bases, with 20 bases spanning the gap. The CDR3 contains 15 residues. The CDR3, as DNA: TGTGCCAGCAGCACCCGGGGGGGGCTCGAGTTTGGCTACACCTTC. It encodes CASSTRGGLEFGYTF. Full variable domain (rest looked up from reference TRBV9 and TRBJ1-2): DSGVTQTPKHLITATGQRVTLRCSPRSGDLSVYWYQQSLDQGLQFLIQYYNGEERAKGNILERFSAQQFPDLHSELNLSSLELGDSALYFCASSTRGGLEFGYTFGSGTRLTVV.

The CDR3 nucleotides are TGCGCCAGCAGCTTGGTGGGGGAGGGTAGCATTCAGTACTTC. Residues: CASSLVGEGSIQYF. V usage is TRBV5-1 and J usage is TRBJ2-4, with TRBD2 matching over 7 bases. The CDR3 runs 14 residues. CDR1 SGHRS and CDR2 YFSETQ come from the germline V gene. V shed 0 bases and J 9 bases; nucleotides not matched to a gene: 6.

This clone was found once. The chain links TRBV7-2 to TRBJ2-7, with TRBD2 matching over 10 bases. The CDR3 sequence is 16 residues long. The J segment lost 1 base and the V segment lost 0 bases, leaving 3 bases of the junction unmatched. Germline V CDR1 and CDR2: SGHTA, FQGNSA. DNA for the CDR3: TGTGCCAGCAGCTTAGCGGGTAGCGGGAGGTCCTACGAGCAGTACTTC. It codes for CASSLAGSGRSYEQYF. Using reference TRBV7-2 and TRBJ2-7 for the parts outside the CDR3, the full variable domain is GAGVSQSPSNKVTEKGKDVELRCDPISGHTALYWYRQSLGQGLEFLIYFQGNSAPDKSGLPSDRFSAERTGGSVSTLTIQRTQQEDSAVYLCASSLAGSGRSYEQYFGPGTRLTVT.

CDR3 residues: CASSSLLTSGGSSYEQYF. CDR3 in DNA: TGTGCCAGCAGCTCCTTATTGACTAGCGGGGGTAGCTCCTACGAGCAGTACTTC. The chain carries TRBV7-2 and TRBJ2-7; 12 bases are a match to TRBD2. Trimming removed 4 bases from V and 0 bases from J; junction bases left unmatched: 10. CDR3 size: 18 residues. Germline V gene data show CDR1 as SGHTA and CDR2 as FQGNSA.

The chain employs TRBV2 and TRBJ1-2; D is unclear. The germline CDR1 and CDR2 sequences are SNHLY and FYNNEI. The V end lost 8 bases, the J end lost 1 base, and 14 bases lay between the germline ends. This CDR3 spans 14 amino acids. The CDR3 region is CASCRFGSNYGYTF. The CDR3 nucleotides are TGTGCCAGCTGCCGATTCGGGAGTAACTATGGCTACACCTTC.

This sequence joins TRBV30 and TRBJ2-7, with TRBD1 as a possible D gene (5 bases). CDR3 size: 15 residues. Looked up from germline, CDR1 is GTSNPN and CDR2 is SVGIG (reference sequence). The V end lost 1 base, the J end lost 0 bases, and 13 bases lay between the germline ends. DNA of the CDR3: TGTGCCTGGAGTGGACAGCATCTCGGCTCCTACGAGCAGTACTTC. Protein: CAWSGQHLGSYEQYF.

The chain joins TRBV4-1 to TRBJ2-7; D perhaps matches TRBD1 (6 bases). The V gene lost 5 bases and the J gene lost 4 bases, with 12 bases spanning the gap. The CDR3 is made up of 13 amino acids. Per the germline V gene, CDR1 is MGHRA and CDR2 is YSYEKL. The CDR3 reads CASSWDTGYEQYF. The CDR3 nucleotides are TGCGCCAGCAGCTGGGACACGGGATACGAGCAGTACTTC.

The rearrangement joins TRBV7-2 to TRBJ2-1, with 9 positions matching TRBD2. V lost 4 bases and J lost 0; bases outside the gene matches: 10. Germline CDR1 reads SGHTA; CDR2 reads FQGNSA. The CDR3 is made up of 18 amino acids. CDR3 residues: CASSSGLAKMSSYNEQFF. The CDR3 region has the DNA TGTGCCAGCAGCTCTGGACTAGCGAAGATGAGCTCCTACAATGAGCAGTTCTTC.

The rearrangement joins TRBV5-1 to TRBJ2-3; TRBD1 matches 9 bases. V gave up 7 bases and J gave up 0 bases; unmatched junction bases: 12. CDR3 length: 17 residues. From germline, CDR1 is SGHRS and CDR2 YFSETQ. The CDR3 DNA follows: TGCGCCAGCGGGACAGGGAAATCCATCGCTAGCACAGATACGCAGTATTTT. Protein: CASGTGKSIASTDTQYF.

The CDR3: CASSLQGTGELFF. The CDR3 DNA sequence: TGTGCCAGCAGTCTACAGGGGACGGGGGAGCTGTTTTTT. The V call is TRBV11-2, the J call TRBJ2-2, with 7 positions matching TRBD1. This CDR3 region has 13 residues. The V and J ends lost 6 bases and 8 bases, in that order; junction bases with no gene match: 6. Germline lookup yields CDR1 SGHAT and CDR2 FQNNGV.

V and J are TRBV7-2 and TRBJ1-1, with D tentatively TRBD1 (6 bases). The V gene's germline CDR1 is SGHTA and CDR2 FQGNSA. V was clipped by 3 bases and J by 9 bases, with 11 bases between them. This CDR3 region has 12 residues. CDR3 loop: CASSLGAGKAFF. In DNA, the CDR3 is TGTGCCAGCAGCTTGGGGGCGGGGAAAGCTTTCTTT.

The chain links TRBV2 to TRBJ2-1; 11 bases match TRBD2. Germline CDR1 and CDR2: SNHLY and FYNNEI. Trimming removed 7 bases from V and 3 bases from J; junction bases left unmatched: 5. This CDR3 region has 15 residues. The CDR3 bases are TGTGCCAGCATCCCGACTAGCGGGAACTACAATGAGCAGTTCTTC. Its protein product is CASIPTSGNYNEQFF.

The chain employs TRBV6-1 and TRBJ1-2; no clear D. CDR1 is MNHNS and CDR2 is SASEGT in the germline V gene. Between the trimmed V and J ends, which lost 2 bases and 3 bases, there was a span of 10 bases. CDR3 length: 14 amino acids. The CDR3 is CASSENGGDYGYTF. The CDR3 DNA follows: TGTGCCAGCAGTGAAAATGGTGGAGACTATGGCTACACCTTC.

This chain links TRBV5-1 with TRBJ1-6, with 7 bases that match TRBD1. From germline, CDR1 is SGHRS and CDR2 YFSETQ. The CDR3 loop spans 16 amino acids. Unmatched junction bases numbered 3, after V lost 2 bases and J lost 1 base. This chain's CDR3 is CASSLQGISYNSPLHF. CDR3 DNA: TGCGCCAGCAGCTTACAGGGGATTTCCTATAATTCACCCCTCCACTTT.